One sample yielded the 11 T cell receptor beta chains listed below, sequenced in a study of naive and memory T cell subsets. Both TRBC1 and TRBC2 were covered by a beta constant-region primer of two equimolar oligonucleotides. TCRdb re-derived calls from the UMI-ligation and nested PCR reads in MiXCR, one entry per CDR3 protein. The table lists 84,000 or so distinct CDR3 sequences, about 7% of them singletons. The source material was central memory CD4+ T cells from blood. The receptors come from a human donor in good health.

This clonotype was recorded at least ten times. The chain employs TRBV9 and TRBJ2-2, with 15 bases identical to TRBD2. Germline CDR1 SGDLS, CDR2 YYNGEE. The junction had 3 bases not matched to a gene; V was cut back by 4 bases and J by 2 bases. This CDR3 region has 17 residues. This chain's CDR3 is CASSLGLAGGNTGELFF. For the CDR3, the DNA is TGTGCCAGCAGCCTGGGACTAGCGGGGGGCAACACCGGGGAGCTGTTTTTT. Full variable domain (remainder filled in from reference TRBV9 and TRBJ2-2): DSGVTQTPKHLITATGQRVTLRCSPRSGDLSVYWYQQSLDQGLQFLIQYYNGEERAKGNILERFSAQQFPDLHSELNLSSLELGDSALYFCASSLGLAGGNTGELFFGEGSRLTVL.

This clonotype came up a few times. The V call is TRBV11-2, the J call TRBJ1-1; the D is unclear. Germline-derived CDR1 and CDR2 are SGHAT and FQNNGV. Trimming removed 3 bases from V and 0 bases from J, with 8 bases in between. The CDR3 is 14 residues long. The CDR3 nucleotides read TGTGCCAGCAGCTTTGGGGTTATGAACACTGAAGCTTTCTTT. Protein: CASSFGVMNTEAFF.

V is TRBV4-3 and J is TRBJ2-1; 11 bases map to TRBD2. Trimming cost V 0 bases and J 15 bases; bases outside gene matches: 10. Germline CDR1 and CDR2: LGHNA and YSLEER. The CDR3 covers 15 residues. The CDR3 sequence: CASSQEGLAGGPVFF. CDR3 bases: TGCGCCAGCAGCCAAGAGGGCCTAGCGGGGGGCCCTGTGTTCTTC.

The sample holds a few counts of this clonotype. The chain has TRBV6-1 and TRBJ2-3; 9 positions match TRBD2. CDR1 is MNHNS and CDR2 is SASEGT in the germline V gene. The CDR3 sequence is 16 residues long. V shed 2 bases, J shed 5 bases, and the junction held 8 bases outside the gene matches. The CDR3 loop reads CASSESAGGQVDTQYF. Here the CDR3 DNA reads TGTGCCAGCAGTGAATCTGCGGGGGGGCAGGTAGATACGCAGTATTTT.

In its sample, this clonotype was seen a few times. The chain joins TRBV12-3 or TRBV12-4 to TRBJ2-3, with 9 bases aligning to TRBD2. Trimming removed 1 base from V and 7 bases from J; junction bases left unmatched: 12. The CDR3 consists of 17 residues. In DNA, the CDR3 is TGTGCCAGCAGTTTAGGATTAGGGGCGGGAGGGCCACATACGCAGTATTTT. This codes for CASSLGLGAGGPHTQYF.

The chain is built from TRBV20-1 and TRBJ2-5, with D perhaps matching TRBD1 or TRBD2 (5 bases each). The germline V and J ends were trimmed by 0 bases and 4 bases, with 15 bases remaining between them. CDR3 length: 15 residues. Germline CDR1 reads DFQATT; CDR2 reads SNEGSKA (reference sequence). CDR3 region: CSARDRDLGTETQYF. The CDR3 DNA reads TGCAGTGCTAGAGACCGGGACCTGGGGACAGAGACCCAGTACTTC.

This clonotype was recorded at least ten times. J is TRBJ1-5 and V is TRBV6-5; D is undetermined. V lost 6 bases and J 2 bases, leaving 11 bases between the germline ends. CDR3 length: 14 residues. Germline CDR1 reads MNHEY; CDR2 reads SVGAGI. In nucleotides, the CDR3 is TGTGCCAGCAGCCGAGAGGCGGGCAATCAGCCCCAGCATTTT. It encodes CASSREAGNQPQHF.

This clonotype was seen repeatedly, ten times or more. CDR3 sequence: CASSLDGRREAFF. CDR3 DNA: TGCGCCAGCAGCTTGGACGGACGGAGAGAAGCTTTCTTT. This rearrangement joins TRBV5-1 to TRBJ1-1, with D unresolved. This CDR3 region has 13 residues. Between the trimmed V and J ends, which lost 0 bases and 8 bases, there was a span of 11 bases. The V gene's germline CDR1 is SGHRS and CDR2 YFSETQ.

At least ten counts were recorded for this clonotype. The J gene is TRBJ2-3, the V gene TRBV7-2; TRBD1 agrees at 8 bases. Germline trimming cut 1 base from V and 9 bases from J; bases unmatched to any gene: 15. CDR3 size: 17 residues. Germline CDR1 reads SGHTA; CDR2 reads FQGNSA. In DNA form, the CDR3 reads TGTGCCAGCAGCTTAGTCTCTGGACAGGGTACGGGCAGCACGCAGTATTTT. It codes for CASSLVSGQGTGSTQYF.

This clonotype has ten or more counts. V and J are TRBV27 and TRBJ2-6; D gene ambiguous. Trimming removed 5 bases from V and 0 bases from J, with 11 bases in between. The CDR3 covers 16 residues. Germline values: CDR1 MNHEY, CDR2 SMNVEV (reference sequence). In nucleotides, the CDR3 is TGTGCCAGCAGTCCCGGACGGTTCTCTGGGGCCAACGTCCTGACTTTC. Protein product: CASSPGRFSGANVLTF.

There are many counts of this clonotype. The rearrangement uses TRBV12-3 or TRBV12-4 and TRBJ1-6; possibly TRBD1 for D (5 bases). The CDR3 has 17 residues. Between the trimmed V and J ends, which lost 2 bases and 2 bases, there was a span of 13 bases. In DNA form, the CDR3 reads TGTGCCAGCAGTTTAATGGGTGCGGGGGCCTATAATTCACCCCTCCACTTT. This encodes CASSLMGAGAYNSPLHF.